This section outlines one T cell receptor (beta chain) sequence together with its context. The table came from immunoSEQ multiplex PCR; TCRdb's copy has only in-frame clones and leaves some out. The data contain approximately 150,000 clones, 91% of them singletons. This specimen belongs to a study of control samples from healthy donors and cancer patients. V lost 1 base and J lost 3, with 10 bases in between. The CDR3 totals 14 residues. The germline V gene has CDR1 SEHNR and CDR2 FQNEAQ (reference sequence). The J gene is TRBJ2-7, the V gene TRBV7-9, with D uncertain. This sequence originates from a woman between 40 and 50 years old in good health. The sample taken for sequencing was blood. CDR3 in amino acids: CASSLVGAGYEQYF. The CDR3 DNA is TGTGCCAGCAGCTTAGTTGGCGCCGGCTACGAGCAGTACTTC.